Presented here are 31 T cell receptor beta chains from one specimen sequenced in a study of T cell repertoires in cytomegalovirus infection (dated by TCRdb to about 2019). Their cognate antigens are unknown. This specimen's treatment or condition label, per the study, means: in vitro stimulation with specific CMV peptide epitopes to enrich CMV-specific T cells. The data were produced on an Illumina HiSeq 1500. TCRdb reworked the public reads: Q25 trimming with fastp, MiXCR clone assembly, productive beta chains retained. Each record represents a unique CDR3 protein, reported with the most common genes and DNA among its rows. The sample table records around 120,000 distinct CDR3 sequences; 35% to 50% of these occur just once. The top ten hold roughly 70% of the sample. The sample was CD8+ T cells from cultured PBMCs, taken from culture after CMV antigen stimulation. These receptors all come from a human donor in good health (CMV status not recorded). Some clones in this sample may be carry-over from other donors' samples.

CDR3 sequence (DNA): TGTGCCAGCAGTGAAAACAATGAGCAGTTCTTC. It codes for CASSENNEQFF. The chain combines TRBV2 with TRBJ2-1, with unresolved D. Trimming took 2 bases from V and 5 from J, leaving 1 base between them. CDR1 SNHLY and CDR2 FYNNEI come from the germline V gene. The length of the CDR3 is 11 residues. The full variable domain, completed using reference TRBV2 and TRBJ2-1, is EPEVTQTPSHQVTQMGQEVILRCVPISNHLYFYWYRQILGQKVEFLVSFYNNEISEKSEIFDDQFSVERPDGSNFTLKIRSTKLEDSAMYFCASSENNEQFFGPGTRLTVL.

The chain links TRBV13 to TRBJ1-2; D is undetermined. The V gene lost 3 bases and the J gene lost 3 bases, with 17 bases spanning the gap. Germline CDR1 PRHDT, CDR2 FYEKMQ (reference sequence). This CDR3 spans 16 amino acids. The CDR3 region is CASSFEKGAEYYGYTF. The CDR3 DNA follows: TGTGCCAGCAGCTTCGAAAAGGGTGCGGAATACTATGGCTACACCTTC.

V usage is TRBV15 and J usage is TRBJ2-7, with 7 bases fitting TRBD1. V lost 0 bases to trimming and J lost 2 bases; unmatched junction nucleotides: 7. This CDR3 region has 16 residues. CDR1 LNHNV and CDR2 YYDKDF come from the germline V gene (reference sequence). The CDR3 DNA reads TGTGCCACCAGCAGAGATCTCGGGACAGCTACCTACGAGCAGTACTTC. The encoded protein is CATSRDLGTATYEQYF.

The chain uses TRBV5-1 and TRBJ1-6; D gene uncertain. This CDR3 region has 15 residues. CDR1 and CDR2 (germline): SGHRS, YFSETQ. The ends were cut back, 0 bases at V and 7 bases at J, with 11 bases in the middle. The CDR3 region has the DNA TGCGCCAGCAGCTTGGTGTCCACCCCAAATTCACCCCTCCACTTT. This codes for CASSLVSTPNSPLHF.

The chain combines TRBV9 with TRBJ2-1; D is tentatively TRBD1 or TRBD2 (5 bases each). The CDR3 covers 13 residues. Germline V gene sequence: CDR1 SGDLS, CDR2 YYNGEE. Trimming took 5 bases from V and 6 from J, leaving 12 bases between them. The CDR3 loop reads CASSPSGGNEQFF. CDR3 sequence (DNA): TGTGCCAGCAGTCCAAGTGGGGGCAATGAGCAGTTCTTC.

A few counts support this clonotype. The chain combines TRBV7-6 with TRBJ1-1; D remains unclear. V lost 1 base and J 1 base, leaving 7 bases between the germline ends. The CDR3 consists of 14 residues. CDR1 is SGHVS, CDR2 FNYEAQ, per germline. For the CDR3, the DNA is TGTGCCAGCAGCTTAGTGAGAGGGAACACTGAAGCTTTCTTT. Its protein is CASSLVRGNTEAFF.

This clonotype was seen once. The rearrangement joins TRBV2 to TRBJ2-7; D not certain. The CDR3 loop spans 12 amino acids. V gave up 7 bases and J gave up 6 bases, with 13 bases separating them. CDR1 and CDR2 (germline): SNHLY, FYNNEI. The CDR3 DNA sequence: TGTGCCAGCATGGTCGGTTCCGGCGAGCAGTACTTC. This gives the protein CASMVGSGEQYF.

The J gene is TRBJ2-5, the V gene TRBV6-2 or TRBV6-3, with 7 positions matching TRBD1. CDR3 size: 16 residues. From germline, CDR1 is MNHEY and CDR2 SVGEGT. After removal of 6 bases from V and 1 base from J, the junction contained 11 bases not matched to a gene. CDR3 protein: CASRSSGTALQETQYF. CDR3 DNA: TGTGCCAGCAGATCTTCTGGGACAGCCCTCCAAGAGACCCAGTACTTC.

This clonotype was detected a few times. The rearrangement links TRBV27 to TRBJ1-1, with 7 bases matching TRBD1. CDR1 and CDR2 (germline): MNHEY, SMNVEV (reference sequence). J lost 10 bases, V lost 4 bases, and 27 bases had no gene match. This CDR3 region has 19 residues. The chain's CDR3 is CASSSTRDSLTLIAKGAFF. The CDR3 nucleotides read TGTGCCAGCAGTTCGACTCGGGACAGCTTAACACTGATCGCCAAGGGAGCTTTCTTT.

The CDR3 region is CASSYSTGPSSYNEQFF. The CDR3 DNA is TGTGCCAGCAGTTACTCGACTGGTCCTAGCTCCTACAATGAGCAGTTCTTC. This sequence joins TRBV6-6 and TRBJ2-1; D unclear. V lost 0 bases to trimming and J lost 0 bases, with 12 bases between them. CDR1 MNHNY and CDR2 SVGAGI come from the germline V gene (reference sequence). The CDR3 runs to 17 residues.

The rearrangement links TRBV9 to TRBJ1-2; no clear D gene. Germline V CDR1 and CDR2: SGDLS, YYNGEE. The CDR3 is 12 amino acids. V lost 0 bases and J lost 4, with 4 bases in between. The DNA for the CDR3 is TGTGCCAGCAGCGTAGGAGTCTATGGCTACACCTTC. Translating gives CASSVGVYGYTF. Using reference TRBV9 and TRBJ1-2 for the parts outside the CDR3, the full variable domain is DSGVTQTPKHLITATGQRVTLRCSPRSGDLSVYWYQQSLDQGLQFLIQYYNGEERAKGNILERFSAQQFPDLHSELNLSSLELGDSALYFCASSVGVYGYTFGSGTRLTVV.

The chain couples TRBV19 to TRBJ1-1; no reliable D call. V was pared by 7 bases and J by 6 bases, with 9 bases between. The CDR3 length is 11 residues. Germline-derived CDR1 and CDR2 are LNHDA and SQIVND (reference sequence). The CDR3 region has the DNA TGTGCCAGTAAAGGAGGCGCTGAAGCTTTCTTT. This codes for CASKGGAEAFF.

V and J are TRBV12-3 or TRBV12-4 and TRBJ1-1; D possibly corresponds to TRBD1 (5 bases). V dropped 7 bases and J dropped 4 bases, with 19 bases sitting between them. This CDR3 contains 15 residues. CDR3 in DNA: TGTGCCAGCACAGTTCCTCTTTTTGGGGCCACTGAAGCTTTCTTT. Translated: CASTVPLFGATEAFF.

As DNA, the CDR3 is TGCAGTGTCCCAGAATCAACACTGGTCTATGGCTACACCTTC. It yields the protein CSVPESTLVYGYTF. This sequence joins TRBV20-1 and TRBJ1-2; D gene ambiguous. Germline CDR1 and CDR2: DFQATT and SNEGSKA (reference sequence). The V end lost 7 bases, the J end lost 4 bases, and 19 bases lay between the germline ends. CDR3 length: 14 amino acids.

The rearrangement uses TRBV12-3 or TRBV12-4 and TRBJ1-5; D gene unclear. V lost 3 bases to trimming and J lost 3 bases, with 9 bases between them. This CDR3 spans 14 amino acids. CDR3 nucleotide sequence: TGTGCCAGCAGTTTTCAGTCTATCAATCAGCCCCAGCATTTT. Residues: CASSFQSINQPQHF.

V is TRBV7-8 and J is TRBJ2-2; D is ambiguous. CDR3 length equals 16 residues. V gave up 5 bases and J gave up 4 bases, with 17 bases separating them. Per the germline V gene, CDR1 is SGHVS and CDR2 is FQNEAQ. DNA for the CDR3: TGTGCCAGCAGCGCACAAGGGTTTTCCTTCACCGGGGAGCTGTTTTTT. It is translated as CASSAQGFSFTGELFF. Filled out from reference TRBV7-8 and TRBJ2-2, the complete variable domain reads GAGVSQSPRYKVAKRGQDVALRCDPISGHVSLFWYQQALGQGPEFLTYFQNEAQLDKSGLPSDRFFAERPEGSVSTLKIQRTQQEDSAVYLCASSAQGFSFTGELFFGEGSRLTVL.

The V gene is TRBV14, the J gene TRBJ2-1; possible D gene TRBD2, 6 bases. Looked up from germline, CDR1 is SGHDN and CDR2 is FVKESK. The CDR3 length is 17 residues. The V end was cut by 1 base, the J end by 3 bases, with 16 bases between. The CDR3 protein is CASSQVSQWTIYNEQFF. For the CDR3, the DNA is TGTGCCAGCAGCCAAGTCTCACAATGGACTATCTACAATGAGCAGTTCTTC.

V usage is TRBV6-6 and J usage is TRBJ2-3; perhaps TRBD1 as D (6 bases). This CDR3 has 15 residues. V lost 0 bases to trimming and J lost 2 bases, with 9 bases between them. Germline-derived CDR1 and CDR2 are MNHNY and SVGAGI (reference sequence). Here the CDR3 reads CASSYSDSPTDTQYF. CDR3 DNA: TGTGCCAGCAGTTACTCGGACAGTCCCACAGATACGCAGTATTTT.

This clonotype has a handful of counts. This sequence joins TRBV11-2 and TRBJ1-6; TRBD1 matches 7 bases. After removal of 0 bases from V and 8 bases from J, the junction contained 4 bases not matched to a gene. Per germline, CDR1 SGHAT and CDR2 FQNNGV. The CDR3 sequence is 15 residues long. CDR3 sequence reads: CASSLEPGGDSPLHF. DNA for the CDR3: TGTGCCAGCAGCTTAGAGCCAGGGGGGGATTCACCCCTCCACTTT.

This clonotype was picked up many times. J is TRBJ2-3 and V is TRBV7-2, with 9 positions matching TRBD2. Trimming cost V 5 bases and J 5 bases; bases outside gene matches: 11. Germline assignment: CDR1 SGHTA and CDR2 FQGNSA. The CDR3 has 16 amino acids. The CDR3 nucleotides read TGTGCCAGCAGCGAAGAGGGACTAGCTACCGGAGATACGCAGTATTTT. Amino acids: CASSEEGLATGDTQYF.

In the case of this clonotype: This may come from a read error, since a much larger clone is one base off. The V and J genes are TRBV9 and TRBJ2-7, with a tentative D call TRBD2 (6 bases). The CDR3 extends over 13 amino acids. Per germline, CDR1 SGDLS and CDR2 YYNGEE. DNA for the CDR3: TGTGCCAGCAGCCGGGACTCTAGCTACAAGCAGTACTTC. Translated: CASSRDSSYKQYF. The full variable domain, with the rest looked up from reference TRBV9 and TRBJ2-7, is DSGVTQTPKHLITATGQRVTLRCSPRSGDLSVYWYQQSLDQGLQFLIQYYNGEERAKGNILERFSAQQFPDLHSELNLSSLELGDSALYFCASSRDSSYKQYFGPGTRLTVT.

V and J are TRBV7-9 and TRBJ2-2; TRBD2 aligns across 7 bases. Trimming removed 6 bases from V and 8 bases from J; junction bases left unmatched: 9. Germline CDR1 and CDR2: SEHNR and FQNEAQ (reference sequence). CDR3 length: 14 residues. This chain's CDR3 is CASRPGLVTGELFF. CDR3 DNA: TGTGCCAGCAGACCCGGACTAGTTACGGGGGAGCTGTTTTTT. Looking up the rest from reference TRBV7-9 and TRBJ2-2 gives the full variable domain: DTGVSQNPRHKITKRGQNVTFRCDPISEHNRLYWYRQTLGQGPEFLTYFQNEAQLEKSRLLSDRFSAERPKGSFSTLEIQRTEQGDSAMYLCASRPGLVTGELFFGEGSRLTVL.

This chain links TRBV19 with TRBJ1-6; no reliable D call. This CDR3 contains 16 residues. Germline CDR1 LNHDA, CDR2 SQIVND (reference sequence). V was cut by 9 bases and J by 0 bases, with 15 bases left in between. CDR3 residues: CARYRDTNSYNSPLHF. The CDR3 bases are TGTGCCAGGTACAGAGATACAAACTCCTATAATTCACCCCTCCACTTT. Supplemented by reference TRBV19 and TRBJ1-6, the full variable domain reads DGGITQSPKYLFRKEGQNVTLSCEQNLNHDAMYWYRQDPGQGLRLIYYSQIVNDFQKGDIAEGYSVSREKKESFPLTVTSAQKNPTAFYLCARYRDTNSYNSPLHFGNGTRLTVT.

This clonotype showed up just a few times. The chain combines TRBV7-6 with TRBJ2-1, with D perhaps TRBD1 or TRBD2 (6 bases each). Trimming took off 5 bases at V and 7 bases at J, with 21 bases between the two ends. CDR3 size: 16 residues. Germline CDR1 and CDR2: SGHVS and FNYEAQ. The CDR3 loop reads CASSPGTRGRKNEQFF. CDR3 coding DNA: TGTGCCAGCAGCCCTGGGACTCGGGGGCGAAAAAATGAGCAGTTCTTC.

The chain has TRBV15 and TRBJ2-7; 13 nucleotides align to TRBD2. J gave up 0 bases and V 5 bases, and 4 bases lay outside the gene matches. In germline, CDR1 is LNHNV, CDR2 YYDKDF (reference sequence). There are 16 residues in the CDR3. The chain's CDR3 is CATSGRTSGGSYEQYF. CDR3 sequence (DNA): TGTGCCACCAGCGGTAGGACTAGCGGGGGCTCCTACGAGCAGTACTTC. Supplemented by reference TRBV15 and TRBJ2-7, the full variable domain reads DAMVIQNPRYQVTQFGKPVTLSCSQTLNHNVMYWYQQKSSQAPKLLFHYYDKDFNNEADTPDNFQSRRPNTSFCFLDIRSPGLGDTAMYLCATSGRTSGGSYEQYFGPGTRLTVT.

This clonotype was counted between two and nine times. This sequence joins TRBV5-6 and TRBJ2-1, with a possible D match to TRBD1 (5 bases). V was clipped by 4 bases and J by 8 bases, with 13 bases between them. The length of the CDR3 is 13 residues. Germline CDR1 and CDR2: SGHDT and YYEEEE. In DNA form, the CDR3 reads TGTGCCAGCAGCATTATTTTGGGGCATGAGCAGTTCTTC. Amino acids: CASSIILGHEQFF.

As concerns this clonotype: Its ends do not fully match the called genes, so a read error is possible. J is TRBJ2-7 and V is TRBV27, with 11 nucleotides matching TRBD1. The CDR3 covers 17 residues. Germline assignment: CDR1 MNHEY and CDR2 SMNVEV (reference sequence). The CDR3 sequence is CANSLGQGANLRYEQYF. CDR3 nucleotides: TGTGCCAACAGTTTAGGACAGGGGGCGAACTTAAGATACGAGCAGTACTTC.

This clonotype was recorded many times. This chain uses TRBV27 with TRBJ2-7, with D unresolved. CDR1 and CDR2 from the germline V gene are MNHEY and SMNVEV (reference sequence). This CDR3 spans 15 amino acids. Between the trimmed V and J ends, which lost 2 bases and 3 bases, there was a span of 14 bases. The CDR3 is CASSLMTFEGYEQYF. DNA of the CDR3: TGTGCCAGCAGTTTAATGACGTTCGAAGGCTACGAGCAGTACTTC.

This clonotype was observed many times. The rearrangement joins TRBV7-8 to TRBJ2-2, with a weak D call TRBD1 (7 bases). CDR1 is SGHVS and CDR2 is FQNEAQ in the germline V gene. V lost 5 bases, J lost 7 bases, and 20 bases lay in between. The CDR3 consists of 16 residues. The CDR3 coding sequence is TGTGCCAGCAGCCACAGGGGAGCCGGCGGGGTCGGGGAGCTGTTTTTT. It yields the protein CASSHRGAGGVGELFF.

This chain joins TRBV7-4 and TRBJ1-5, with a tentative D call TRBD1 (5 bases). V gave up 5 bases and J gave up 4 bases, with 15 bases separating them. Per the germline V gene, CDR1 is SGHVT and CDR2 is SQSDAQ. This CDR3 contains 15 residues. CDR3 residues: CASSTWTGVNQPQHF. The CDR3 coding sequence is TGTGCCAGCAGCACCTGGACGGGGGTGAATCAGCCCCAGCATTTT.

The rearrangement uses TRBV6-1 and TRBJ1-1; 10 positions match TRBD1. The CDR3 contains 16 residues. V lost 7 bases to trimming and J lost 6 bases; unmatched junction nucleotides: 14. Per the germline V gene, CDR1 is MNHNS and CDR2 is SASEGT. In DNA, the CDR3 is TGTGCCAGCACACTGACAGGGGGCATGTTTGTGGCTGAAGCTTTCTTT. Its translation: CASTLTGGMFVAEAFF.